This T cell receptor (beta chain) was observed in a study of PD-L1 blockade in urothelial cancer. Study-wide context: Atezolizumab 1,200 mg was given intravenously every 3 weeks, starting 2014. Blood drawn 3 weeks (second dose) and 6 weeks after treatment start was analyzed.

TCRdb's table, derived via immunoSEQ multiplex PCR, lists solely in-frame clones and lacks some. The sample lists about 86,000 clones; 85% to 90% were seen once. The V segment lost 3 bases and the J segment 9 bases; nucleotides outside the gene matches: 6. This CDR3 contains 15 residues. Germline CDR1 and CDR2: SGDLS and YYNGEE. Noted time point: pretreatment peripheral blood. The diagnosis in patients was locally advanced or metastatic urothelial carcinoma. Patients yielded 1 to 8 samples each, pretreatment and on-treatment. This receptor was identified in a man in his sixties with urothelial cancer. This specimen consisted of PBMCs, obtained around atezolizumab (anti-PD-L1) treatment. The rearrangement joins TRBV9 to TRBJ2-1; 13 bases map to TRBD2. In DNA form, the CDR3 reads TGTGCCAGCAGCGACGGACTAGCGGGAGATATTGAGCAGTTCTTC. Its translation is CASSDGLAGDIEQFF.